These 5 T cell receptor beta chains were sequenced from one sample in a study of radiotherapy plus CTLA-4 blockade in lung cancer. Sequencing used immunoSEQ multiplex PCR; TCRdb keeps in-frame clones, though not all of them. Of tens of thousands of clones in the sample, about 80% were seen once. The sequencing used peripheral blood, collected from a patient treated with radiotherapy plus ipilimumab. The source of these receptors is a human donor with non-small cell lung cancer who had a complete response to radiotherapy plus ipilimumab.

V is TRBV19 and J is TRBJ1-5; D is unclear. The CDR3 contains 16 residues. Between the trimmed V and J ends, which lost 9 bases and 2 bases, there was a span of 20 bases. The V gene's germline CDR1 is LNHDA and CDR2 SQIVND (reference sequence). In nucleotides, the CDR3 is TGTGCCAGCCGGGGAGTGGGCCGCATGGGCAATCAGCCCCAGCATTTT. Translated, it gives CASRGVGRMGNQPQHF.

This rearrangement joins TRBV4-3 to TRBJ1-5, with D perhaps matching TRBD1 (6 bases). Germline values: CDR1 LGHNA, CDR2 YSLEER. This CDR3 region has 13 residues. V lost 3 bases and J lost 7, with 10 bases in between. The CDR3 DNA is TGCGCCAGCAGCCACCCAGGGGCCCAGCCCCAGCATTTT. It specifies CASSHPGAQPQHF.

This clone turned up a few times. The V gene is TRBV28, the J gene TRBJ1-5, with 10 bases matching TRBD1. The ends lost 7 bases at V and 2 bases at J; junction bases unmatched: 8. The CDR3 totals 16 residues. Per germline, CDR1 MDHEN and CDR2 SYDVKM. The CDR3 region is CASTRTGGWGNQPQHF. The CDR3 DNA reads as TGTGCCAGCACCAGGACAGGGGGTTGGGGCAATCAGCCCCAGCATTTT.

This chain links TRBV7-2 with TRBJ2-7, with 13 bases lining up with TRBD2. CDR1 SGHTA and CDR2 FQGNSA come from the germline V gene. The V gene end was trimmed by 5 bases and the J gene end by 7 bases; junction bases not matched to a gene: 8. The CDR3 is made up of 15 amino acids. The CDR3 is CASSPGLAGVGEQYV. The CDR3 region has the DNA TGTGCCAGCAGCCCTGGACTAGCGGGAGTCGGAGAGCAGTACGTC.

This clone was counted a few times. The rearrangement uses TRBV5-4 and TRBJ2-5; 9 bases match TRBD1. The J segment lost 2 bases and the V segment lost 5 bases, leaving 7 bases of the junction unmatched. Germline assignment: CDR1 SGHNT and CDR2 YYREEE (reference sequence). The CDR3 is 15 amino acids. The CDR3 nucleotides read TGTGCCAGCAGGCCACAGGGGGCTGGGCAAGAGACCCAGTACTTC. Translated: CASRPQGAGQETQYF.